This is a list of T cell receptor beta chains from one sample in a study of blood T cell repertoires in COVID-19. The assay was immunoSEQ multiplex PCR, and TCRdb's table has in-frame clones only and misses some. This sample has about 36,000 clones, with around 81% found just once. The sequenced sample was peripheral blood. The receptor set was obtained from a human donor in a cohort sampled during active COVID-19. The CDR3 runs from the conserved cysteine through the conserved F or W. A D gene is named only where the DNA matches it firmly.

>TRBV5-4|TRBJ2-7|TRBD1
CASSSKDRDLYEQYF
TGTGCCAGCAGCTCGAAAGACAGGGATTTGTACGAGCAGTACTTC
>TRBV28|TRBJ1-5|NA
CASSAPGLGNQPQHF
TGTGCCAGCAGTGCACCGGGACTTGGAAATCAGCCCCAGCATTTT
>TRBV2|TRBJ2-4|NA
CASSRLAGVGLNIQYF
TGTGCCAGCAGTCGATTAGCCGGGGTTGGTTTAAACATTCAGTACTTC
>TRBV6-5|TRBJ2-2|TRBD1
CASKTGYSNTGELFF
TGTGCCAGCAAGACAGGGTATTCGAACACCGGGGAGCTGTTTTTT
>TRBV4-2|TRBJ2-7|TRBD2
CASSQESSGGSYSYEQYF
TGTGCCAGCAGCCAAGAATCTAGCGGGGGGTCCTATTCCTACGAGCAGTACTTC
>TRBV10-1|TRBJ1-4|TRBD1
CAILGAGGEKLFF
TGCGCCATCTTGGGGGCAGGGGGTGAAAAACTGTTTTTT
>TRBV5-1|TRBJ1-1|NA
CASSSQGGDTEAFF
TGCGCCAGCAGCAGCCAGGGAGGGGACACTGAAGCTTTCTTT
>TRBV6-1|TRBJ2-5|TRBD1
CASSEGRTGVLETQYF
TGTGCCAGCAGTGAAGGCCGGACAGGAGTCCTAGAGACCCAGTACTTC
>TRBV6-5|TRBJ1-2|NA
CASSYSTGSGYTF
TGTGCCAGCAGTTACTCTACAGGGAGCGGCTACACCTTC
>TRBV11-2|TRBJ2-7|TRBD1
CASSFYQGDSYEQYF
TGTGCCAGCAGCTTTTATCAGGGGGACTCCTACGAGCAGTACTTC
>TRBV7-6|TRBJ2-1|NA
CASSFGGSSYNEQFF
TGTGCCAGCAGCTTTGGGGGGAGCTCCTACAATGAGCAGTTCTTC